This TCR beta chain was sequenced during a study of blood T cell repertoires in COVID-19. Study background: Both acute and convalescent COVID-19 samples were obtained from the United States, Italy and Spain. PBMCs, B-cell-depleted T cells, or T cells provided the cDNA or gDNA that made up the material.

CDR1 and CDR2 from the germline V gene are SGDLS and YYNGEE. This CDR3 is built from 15 residues. V was pared by 1 base and J by 0 bases, with 10 bases between. Methods used by the authors: Estimates of nucleated cell counts were drawn from the amplification of reference gene primers. This table comes from immunoSEQ multiplex PCR, and its TCRdb copy is limited to in-frame clones, with some not included. Clonal size and the V and J genes are those of that table, whereas D and trimming came from the DNA. The table lists fewer than 250,000 clones, approximately 91% of them singletons. This TCR derives from a man aged 35 to 55 with acute or convalescent COVID-19. The genes are TRBV9 and TRBJ1-1; a possible D gene is TRBD1 (5 bases). Material: peripheral blood. The DNA for the CDR3 is TGTGCCAGCAGCGTACTCGGGGGGATGAACACTGAAGCTTTCTTT. Its translation: CASSVLGGMNTEAFF.